The sequence of this T cell receptor (beta chain) was determined in a study of T cells in Graves' hyperthyroidism and ophthalmopathy. Regarding the study as a whole: Researchers report that a 13 V-J model separated ophthalmopathy from stable hyperthyroidism.

The study defined stable Graves' hyperthyroidism as no ophthalmopathy progression within 18 months. Using more than 7.5 ml of fresh peripheral blood, PBMCs were prepared. This CDR3 is built from 12 residues. CDR1 DFQATT and CDR2 SNEGSKA come from the germline V gene (reference sequence). With V trimmed by 6 bases and J by 11 bases, 12 bases remained unmatched. Ten or more counts support this clonotype. Antigen unknown. RNA transcripts were the template for amplifying TCR beta CDR3 regions. First-round RT-PCR with HTBI primers amplified the TCR CDR3 region. TCRdb ran MiXCR on the multiplex PCR reads and lists one entry per CDR3 protein. The profile covers hundreds of thousands of distinct CDR3 sequences, with roughly a third appearing a single time and less than 35% taken by the ten largest.

The gene calls are TRBV20-1 and TRBJ1-1; 7 nucleotides agree with TRBD1. This clonotype originated in a woman aged 40 to 49 with Graves' hyperthyroidism. The sample was blood. CDR3 sequence (DNA): TGCAGTGCCCAAGAGTTAGGGGGCATGGCTTTCTTT. Translating it yields CSAQELGGMAFF.